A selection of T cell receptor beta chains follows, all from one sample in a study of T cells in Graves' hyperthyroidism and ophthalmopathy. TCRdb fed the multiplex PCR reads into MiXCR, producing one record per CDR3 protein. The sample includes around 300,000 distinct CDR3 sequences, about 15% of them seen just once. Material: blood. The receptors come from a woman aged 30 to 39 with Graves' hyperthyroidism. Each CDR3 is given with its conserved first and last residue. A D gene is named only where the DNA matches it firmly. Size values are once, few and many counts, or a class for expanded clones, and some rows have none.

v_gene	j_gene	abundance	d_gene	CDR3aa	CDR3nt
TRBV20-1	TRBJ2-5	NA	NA	CSAGGQTQETQYF	TGCAGTGCGGGGGGACAAACCCAAGAGACCCAGTACTTC
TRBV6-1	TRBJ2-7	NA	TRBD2	CASSPTGSSGLRYEQYF	TGTGCCAGCAGCCCCACGGGGTCTAGCGGGTTGCGCTACGAGCAGTACTTC
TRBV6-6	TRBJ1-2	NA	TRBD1	CASSYRTGGASRYGYTF	TGTGCCAGCAGTTACAGGACAGGGGGCGCGTCCCGCTATGGCTACACCTTC
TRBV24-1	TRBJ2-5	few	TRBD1	CATSDLDRASRETQYF	TGTGCCACCAGTGATTTGGACAGGGCCTCCCGGGAGACCCAGTACTTC
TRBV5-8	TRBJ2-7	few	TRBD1	CASSLGTGLGEQYF	TGTGCCAGCAGCTTGGGGACAGGGTTAGGCGAGCAGTACTTC
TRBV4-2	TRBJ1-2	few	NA	CASSQDPKGDDGYTF	TGTGCCAGCAGCCAAGATCCAAAGGGGGACGATGGCTACACCTTC
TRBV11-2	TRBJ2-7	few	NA	CASSHRLQGYEQYF	TGTGCCAGCAGCCACCGCCTCCAAGGGTACGAGCAGTACTTC
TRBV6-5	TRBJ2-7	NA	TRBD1	CASKPPGQGGHEQYF	TGTGCCAGCAAGCCCCCGGGACAGGGAGGCCACGAGCAGTACTTC
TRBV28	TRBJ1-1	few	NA	CASTSVGEIGEAFF	TGTGCCAGCACGTCCGTAGGAGAGATCGGTGAAGCTTTCTTT
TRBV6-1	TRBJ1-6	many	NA	CASSGEHSPLHF	TGTGCCAGCTCGGGGGAGCATTCACCCCTCCACTTT
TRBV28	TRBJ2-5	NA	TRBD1	CASSWDRGQETQYF	TGTGCCAGCAGTTGGGACAGGGGACAAGAGACCCAGTACTTC
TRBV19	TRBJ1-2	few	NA	CASTRQGGDYGYTF	TGTGCCAGTACCAGGCAGGGCGGAGACTATGGCTACACCTTC
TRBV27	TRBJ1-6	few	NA	CASSLGAYNSPLHF	TGTGCCAGCAGTTTAGGGGCCTATAATTCACCCCTCCACTTT
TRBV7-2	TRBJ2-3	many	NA	CASSFVAADTQYF	TGTGCCAGCAGCTTCGTGGCAGCAGATACGCAGTATTTT
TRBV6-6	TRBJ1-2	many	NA	CASSYSSGKDGYTF	TGTGCCAGCAGTTACTCTTCAGGGAAGGATGGCTACACCTTC
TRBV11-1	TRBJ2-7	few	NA	CASSLSPGVPREQYF	TGTGCCAGCAGCTTATCCCCGGGAGTGCCAAGGGAGCAGTACTTC
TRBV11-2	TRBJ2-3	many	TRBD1	CASSPKTLRQGTDTQYF	TGTGCCAGCAGCCCCAAGACGTTGAGACAGGGGACAGATACGCAGTATTTT
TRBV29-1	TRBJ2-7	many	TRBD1	CSVERGQGGVYEQYF	TGCAGCGTTGAAAGGGGACAGGGTGGGGTCTACGAGCAGTACTTC
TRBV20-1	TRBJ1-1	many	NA	CSAREAGRGAFF	TGCAGTGCTAGAGAGGCAGGGCGTGGAGCTTTCTTT
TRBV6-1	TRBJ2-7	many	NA	CASWASGTDTYEQYF	TGTGCCAGCTGGGCGTCCGGGACGGATACCTACGAGCAGTACTTC
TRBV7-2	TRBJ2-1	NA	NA	CASSVRSGDEQFF	TGTGCCAGCAGCGTTAGGAGTGGGGATGAGCAGTTCTTC
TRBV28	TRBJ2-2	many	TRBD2	CASTPQGLAGAGELFF	TGTGCCAGCACTCCCCAGGGACTAGCGGGAGCCGGGGAGCTGTTTTTT